This TCR beta chain emerged from a study of T cell repertoires in aging, cancer and after chemotherapy. Study as a whole: Six age groups, ranging from 30 or younger to 70 or older, included the donors. Patients with chronic lymphocytic leukemia were sampled before and after fludarabine- or bendamustine-based chemotherapy.

This clonotype is judged medium-sized. Its antigen is still unknown. Study conclusions and caveats: Across the chemotherapy interval, each cancer cohort showed higher median generation probability, suggesting thymic rebound.

CDR3 length: 15 amino acids. Germline V lookup: CDR1 SGHKS, CDR2 YYEKEE (reference sequence). Germline trimming cut 4 bases from V and 4 bases from J; bases unmatched to any gene: 9. A mixed TRB-A/B primer pool amplified rearranged TRB by multiplex touch-down PCR. One entry per CDR3 protein, called by TCRdb with MiXCR from the multiplex PCR reads. The sample has about 5,800 distinct CDR3 sequences, around 22% seen once; the top ten hold 4.4%. Peripheral blood genomic DNA, not sorted cells or RNA, was the template. The chain employs TRBV5-5 and TRBJ2-5; the match to TRBD1 covers 8 bases. The sequence came from a human donor with a blood cancer. Sequencing used blood. For the CDR3, the DNA is TGTGCCAGCAGCCCAGCAGGGGGCTGGTTAGAGACCCAGTACTTC. This sequence encodes CASSPAGGWLETQYF.